The present T cell receptor beta chain was sequenced within a study of T-cell memory formation after mild COVID-19. TCRdb processed the 5' RACE reads anew with MiXCR; each CDR3 protein has one entry. The data show some 300,000 distinct CDR3 sequences, roughly a fifth seen once. The CDR3 length is 17 residues. The germline V gene encodes CDR1 SGHRS and CDR2 YFSETQ. The junction had 5 bases not matched to a gene; V was cut back by 0 bases and J by 1 base. The chain uses TRBV5-1 and TRBJ2-3, with 10 nucleotides matching TRBD2. Source material: PBMCs or a T cell subset sorted from them (not recorded which). This clonotype was obtained from a young man who had mild COVID-19 (a few samples of this study predate the infection). Cell type and time point are not known. This chain's CDR3 is CASSLAPLAGGTDTQYF. The CDR3 DNA reads as TGCGCCAGCAGCTTGGCCCCGCTAGCGGGGGGCACAGATACGCAGTATTTT.